The source of this T cell receptor beta chain is a study of shared clonotypes between healthy human individuals. Whole-study results and caveats: It was expected that sequencing depth would affect clonotype sharing among donors. Sampling included only blood; tissue repertoires likely differ.

The CDR3 extends over 17 amino acids. V was trimmed by 0 bases and J by 0 bases, leaving 14 bases between them. CDR1 is SGHNT and CDR2 is YENEEA in the germline V gene. As regards this clone: What it binds is unknown.

Every donor, a Caucasian adult, lived in Nashville, Tennessee. The protocol was immunoSEQ multiplex PCR, while the TCRdb copy is restricted to in-frame clones and leaves out a portion. The profile shows about 1.5 million clones, around 98% of them singletons. V and J are TRBV11-3 and TRBJ1-1; D uncertain. This receptor was obtained from a man aged 30 to 39 in good health. The sequenced sample was naive CD4+ T cells sorted from blood. The subset: CD45RA+ positively selected. DNA for the CDR3: TGTGCCAGCAGCTTAGAACGTTCACAGAACATGAACACTGAAGCTTTCTTT. This sequence encodes CASSLERSQNMNTEAFF.